This entry concerns a single TCR beta chain. Its antigen is still unknown. The sample comes from a study of shared clonotypes between healthy human individuals. Study-level results: A few donors had 4% to 5% of their naive CD4 clonotypes in common.

V was shortened by 3 bases and J by 3 bases, with 16 bases between the two germline ends. Germline loops: CDR1 SGDLS, CDR2 YYNGEE. The length of the CDR3 is 16 residues. Naive CD8 cells lacked CD45RO, underwent positive selection for CCR7 and left out terminally differentiated effector memory CD45RA+ cells. The repertoire was sequenced with immunoSEQ multiplex PCR; TCRdb's copy has only in-frame clones and lacks some. The sample shows about 750,000 clones, over 90% of them seen only once. The sequence derives from a man aged 25-40 years in good health. Sequencing was done on a sample of naive CD8+ T cells sorted from blood. V usage is TRBV9 and J usage is TRBJ2-1; possibly TRBD2 for D (5 bases). The CDR3 DNA reads as TGTGCCAGCAGCGGACCCCGGGGAACTTTCTACAATGAGCAGTTCTTC. This translates into CASSGPRGTFYNEQFF.